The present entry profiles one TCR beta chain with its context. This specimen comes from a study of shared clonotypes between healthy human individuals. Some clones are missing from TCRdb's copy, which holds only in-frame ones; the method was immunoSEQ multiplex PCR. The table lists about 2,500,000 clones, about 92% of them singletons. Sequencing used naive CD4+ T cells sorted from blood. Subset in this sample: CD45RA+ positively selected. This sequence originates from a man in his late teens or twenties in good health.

CDR3: CASSLAGQVNEKLFF. The CDR3, as DNA: TGTGCCAGCAGCTTGGCCGGGCAGGTTAATGAAAAACTGTTTTTT. V gene TRBV5-5 combines with J gene TRBJ1-4; no reliable D call. This CDR3 is built from 15 residues. Germline loops: CDR1 SGHKS, CDR2 YYEKEE (reference sequence). V was clipped by 0 bases and J by 4 bases, with 10 bases between them.